The sequence of this T cell receptor (beta chain) was determined in a study of beta chain features in type 1 diabetes. Study as a whole: All of the samples together had 85 million to 130 million sorted cells examined. Regarding the study as a whole: Shortening that was moderate but significant affected the TCRB CDR3s of Type 1 diabetes patients in all four CD4+ subsets.

The sequenced template was cDNA made from the entire isolated RNA. Clones were read by immunoSEQ multiplex PCR, and TCRdb kept only the in-frame ones, dropping some. The data contain a few hundred thousand clones, 13% of them seen just once; the ten biggest clones take up over 0.014%. Concerning this clone itself: Antigen: not known. At one of its ends the junction is not consistent with the germline gene, which may arise from a read error.

The TCR originated in a woman aged 18-30 years with type 1 diabetes. Sample: naive CD4+ T cells from blood.

The CDR3 region has the DNA TGTGCCTGGAGTTCACAGGGCAAACAGCCCCAGCATTTT. This sequence encodes CAWSSQGKQPQHF. V is TRBV30 and J is TRBJ1-5; D might be TRBD1 (6 bases). Per germline, CDR1 GTSNPN and CDR2 SVGIG (reference sequence). The CDR3 loop spans 13 amino acids.